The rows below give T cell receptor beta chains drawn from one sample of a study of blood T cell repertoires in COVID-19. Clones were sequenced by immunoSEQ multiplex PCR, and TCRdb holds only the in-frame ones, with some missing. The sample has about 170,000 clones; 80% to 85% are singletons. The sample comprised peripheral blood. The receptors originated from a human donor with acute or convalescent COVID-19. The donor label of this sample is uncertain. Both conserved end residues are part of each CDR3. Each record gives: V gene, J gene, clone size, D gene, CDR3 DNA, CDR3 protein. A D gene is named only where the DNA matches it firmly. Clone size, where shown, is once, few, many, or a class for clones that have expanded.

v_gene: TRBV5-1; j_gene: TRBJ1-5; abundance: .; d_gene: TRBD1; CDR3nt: TGCGCCAGCAGCTCCTGGGACAGGGGGTGCGATCAGCCCCAGCATTTT; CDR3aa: CASSSWDRGCDQPQHF
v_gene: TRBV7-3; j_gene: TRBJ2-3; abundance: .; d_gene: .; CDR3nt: TGTGCCAGCAGCCCCTCTCTAGCAAACACAGATACGCAGTATTTT; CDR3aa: CASSPSLANTDTQYF
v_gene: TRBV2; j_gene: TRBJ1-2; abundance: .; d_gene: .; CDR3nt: TGTGCCAGCAGGGAGAGGACAGTCGGTTTAGGCTACACCTTC; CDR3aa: CASRERTVGLGYTF
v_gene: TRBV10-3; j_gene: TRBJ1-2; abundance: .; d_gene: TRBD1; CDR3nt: TGTGCCATCAGTTCTACAGGGGTTGGTTATGGCTACACCTTC; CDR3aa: CAISSTGVGYGYTF
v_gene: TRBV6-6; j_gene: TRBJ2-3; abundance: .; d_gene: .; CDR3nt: TGTGCCAGCAGTTATTTTGTACCCACTAACACAGATACGCAGTATTTT; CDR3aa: CASSYFVPTNTDTQYF
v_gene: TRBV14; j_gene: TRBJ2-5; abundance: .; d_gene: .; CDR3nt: TGTGCCAGCAGCCTCCCCAGGGGGGTCGGGAGAGGAGAGACCCAGTACTTC; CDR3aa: CASSLPRGVGRGETQYF
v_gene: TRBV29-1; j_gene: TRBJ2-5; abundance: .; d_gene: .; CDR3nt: TGCAGCGCCACAGATCCAGAGACCCAGTACTTC; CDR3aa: CSATDPETQYF
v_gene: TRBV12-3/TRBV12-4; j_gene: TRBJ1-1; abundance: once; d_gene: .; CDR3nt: TGTGCCAGCAGTCAGGGGATCCCTGAAGCTTTCTTT; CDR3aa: CASSQGIPEAFF
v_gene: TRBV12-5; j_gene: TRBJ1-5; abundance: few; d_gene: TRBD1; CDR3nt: TGTGCTAGTGGGTCACCTACAGGGGGCTATCAGCCCCAGCATTTT; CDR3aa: CASGSPTGGYQPQHF
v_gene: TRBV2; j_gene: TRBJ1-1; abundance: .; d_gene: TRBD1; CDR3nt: TGTGCCAGCAACCGGGACAGGTATTCTGAAGCTTTCTTT; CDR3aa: CASNRDRYSEAFF
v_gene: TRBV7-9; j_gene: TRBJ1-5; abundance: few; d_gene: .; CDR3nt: TGTGCCAGCAGCTGGGTATGGCAGGGCAATCAGCCCCAGCATTTT; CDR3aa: CASSWVWQGNQPQHF
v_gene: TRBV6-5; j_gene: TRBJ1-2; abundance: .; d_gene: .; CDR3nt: TGTGCCAGCAGTTTGGACGGGACATCGCGTAACTACACCTTC; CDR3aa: CASSLDGTSRNYTF
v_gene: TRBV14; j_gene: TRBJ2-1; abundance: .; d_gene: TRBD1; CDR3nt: TGTGCCAGCAGCCGACCCGGGACAGCGTACAATGAGCAGTTCTTC; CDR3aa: CASSRPGTAYNEQFF
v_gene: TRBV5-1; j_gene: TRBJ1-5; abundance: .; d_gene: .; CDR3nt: TGCGCCAGCGTACAGGTGGATAGCAATCAGCCCCAGCATTTT; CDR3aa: CASVQVDSNQPQHF
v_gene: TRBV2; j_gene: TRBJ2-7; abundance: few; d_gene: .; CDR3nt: TGTGCCAGCAATGGGGAGGAAGGAGACGAGCAGTACTTC; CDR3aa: CASNGEEGDEQYF
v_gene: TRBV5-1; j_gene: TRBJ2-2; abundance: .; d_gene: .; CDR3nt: TGCGCCAGCAGCCGGACAGGACTAACCGGGGAGCTGTTTTTT; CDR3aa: CASSRTGLTGELFF
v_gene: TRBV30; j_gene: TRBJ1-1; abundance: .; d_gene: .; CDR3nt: TGTGCCTGGAGTGTAAGGCAGGGGTTCGCTGAAGCTTTCTTT; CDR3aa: CAWSVRQGFAEAFF
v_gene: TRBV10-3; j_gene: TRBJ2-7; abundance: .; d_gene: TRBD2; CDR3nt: TGTGCCATCAGTGGTGAACTAGCGGTCTCCTACGAGCAGTACTTC; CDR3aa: CAISGELAVSYEQYF
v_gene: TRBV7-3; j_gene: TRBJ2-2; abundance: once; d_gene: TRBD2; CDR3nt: TGTGCCAGCAGCCTGTCCCCCACTAGCGGGTGGAGCTCCGGGGAGCTGTTTTTT; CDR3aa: CASSLSPTSGWSSGELFF
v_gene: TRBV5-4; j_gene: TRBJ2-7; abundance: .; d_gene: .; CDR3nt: TGTGCCAGCAGCTTAAGCGACAGGAGCTCCTACGAGCAGTACTTC; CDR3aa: CASSLSDRSSYEQYF
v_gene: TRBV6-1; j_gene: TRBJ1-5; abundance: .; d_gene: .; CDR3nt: TGTGCCAGCAGTGAAGCTCCAGATTTTAGCAATCAGCCCCAGCATTTT; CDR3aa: CASSEAPDFSNQPQHF
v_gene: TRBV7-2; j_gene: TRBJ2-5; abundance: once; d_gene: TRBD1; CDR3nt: TGTGCCAGCAGCCCGGACAGGGGCGGGGAGACCCAGTACTTC; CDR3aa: CASSPDRGGETQYF
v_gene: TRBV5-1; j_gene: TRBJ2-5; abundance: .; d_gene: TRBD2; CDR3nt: TGCGCCAGCAGTGCCGGGACTAGCGGGAGTTTGGGAGAGACCCAGTACTTC; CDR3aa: CASSAGTSGSLGETQYF
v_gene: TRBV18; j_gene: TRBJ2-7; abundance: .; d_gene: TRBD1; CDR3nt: TGTGCCAGCTCACCGGACAGGGGCCCCTCCTACGAGCAGTACTTC; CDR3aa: CASSPDRGPSYEQYF
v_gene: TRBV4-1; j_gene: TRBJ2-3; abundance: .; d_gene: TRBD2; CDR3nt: TGCGCCAGCAGCCAAGGACTAGCGCCGCAGTATTTT; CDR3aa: CASSQGLAPQYF
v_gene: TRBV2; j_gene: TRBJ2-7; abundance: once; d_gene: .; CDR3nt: TGTGCCAGCAGTGGGACAAGAGCCTACGAGCAGTACTTC; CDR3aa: CASSGTRAYEQYF
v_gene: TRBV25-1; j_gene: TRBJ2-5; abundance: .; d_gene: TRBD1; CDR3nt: TGTGCCAGCAGTGCGACAGGGGGCAGGGAGACCCAGTACTTC; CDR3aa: CASSATGGRETQYF
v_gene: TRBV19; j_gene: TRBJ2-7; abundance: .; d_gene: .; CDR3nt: TGTGCCAGTAGTACAACCGGCGGCTCCTACGAGCAGTACTTC; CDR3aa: CASSTTGGSYEQYF
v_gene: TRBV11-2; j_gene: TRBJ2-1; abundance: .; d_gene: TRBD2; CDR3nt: TGTGCCAGCAGCTTAGGTCAGCGGGGGGGCTCCTACAATGAGCAGTTCTTC; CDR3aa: CASSLGQRGGSYNEQFF
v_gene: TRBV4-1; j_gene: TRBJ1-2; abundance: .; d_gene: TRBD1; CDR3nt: TGCGCCAGCGGTTTCAATGGACAGGGGGGTAACTATGGCTACACCTTC; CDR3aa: CASGFNGQGGNYGYTF
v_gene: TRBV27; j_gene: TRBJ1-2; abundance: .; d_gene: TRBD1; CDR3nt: TGTGCCAGCAGTTGGACAGGGTCCTATGGCTACACCTTC; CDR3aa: CASSWTGSYGYTF
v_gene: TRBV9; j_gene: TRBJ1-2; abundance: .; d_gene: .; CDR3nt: TGTGCCAGCAGCGTAGCGGAAGGGGCTAACTATGGCTACACCTTC; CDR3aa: CASSVAEGANYGYTF
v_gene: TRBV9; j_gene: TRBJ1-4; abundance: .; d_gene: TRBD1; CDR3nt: TGTGCCAGCAGCGCCGGACAGGGAGCTAATGAAAAACTGTTTTTT; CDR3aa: CASSAGQGANEKLFF